The present TCR beta chain was sequenced within a study of cytomegalovirus exposure and HLA in healthy donors. Primers: 60 Vbeta forward and 13 Jbeta reverse. TCRdb's copy holds only in-frame clones and misses some; the assay was immunoSEQ multiplex PCR. The sample has about 97,000 clones; approximately 75% are singletons. This clone showed up just once. The germline V gene has CDR1 MNHNY and CDR2 SVGAGI (reference sequence). This CDR3 region has 13 residues. Trimming cost V 6 bases and J 3 bases, with 12 bases left between them. The TCR originated in a woman aged 40 to 50 in good health and CMV-seronegative. The V and J genes are TRBV6-6 and TRBJ2-7; weak D call: TRBD1 (6 bases). Sequencing was done on a sample of PBMCs. CDR3 bases: TGTGCCAGCAGGGGACACAATATCTACGAGCAGTACTTC. It is translated as CASRGHNIYEQYF.